This entry lists 16 T cell receptor beta chains sequenced from one sample in a study of siplizumab effects on memory and regulatory T cells. The repertoire was sequenced with immunoSEQ multiplex PCR; TCRdb's copy has only in-frame clones and lacks some. The profile shows around 68,000 clones, approximately 89% of them singletons. What was sequenced was Tregs sorted from blood. These receptors were collected from a human donor in good health.

The chain is built from TRBV6-1 and TRBJ2-7; possibly TRBD2 for D (5 bases). Trimming stripped 8 bases from V and 7 bases from J, with 12 bases between. Germline V lookup: CDR1 MNHNS, CDR2 SASEGT. There are 11 residues in the CDR3. The CDR3 DNA follows: TGTGCCAGCTTAAGAGGCGGGGAGCAGTACTTC. Amino acids: CASLRGGEQYF.

In regard to this clone: A junction boundary mismatches the germline segment, possibly from a read error. The chain recombines TRBV7-6 with TRBJ2-4, with TRBD2 identical over 7 bases. In germline, CDR1 is SGHVS, CDR2 FNYEAQ. CDR3 size: 18 residues. The CDR3 loop is CASSLEGAGYAATNIQYF. The CDR3 region has the DNA TGTGCCAGCAGCTTAGAGGGAGCGGGGTACGCTGCCACAAACATTCAGTACTTC.

CDR3 in DNA: TGTGCCACCCACAGGGAGCTTTATGGCTACACCTTC. Its protein is CATHRELYGYTF. This chain joins TRBV6-6 and TRBJ1-2, with a weak D call TRBD1 (6 bases). This CDR3 is built from 12 residues. Trimming shortened V by 10 bases and J by 5 bases, and 14 bases separated the two germline ends. Germline V CDR1 and CDR2: MNHNY, SVGAGI (reference sequence).

This clone came up once. The CDR3 DNA follows: TGTGCCACCCACGACGACTACGAGCAGTACTTC. Amino acid sequence: CATHDDYEQYF. V and J are TRBV19 and TRBJ2-7; D unclear. This CDR3 is 11 amino acids long. V was trimmed by 10 bases and J by 3 bases, leaving 10 bases between them. CDR1 is LNHDA and CDR2 is SQIVND in the germline V gene (reference sequence).

This clone occurred once. This sequence joins TRBV4-1 and TRBJ1-3, with TRBD1 matching 9 bases. Per the germline V gene, CDR1 is MGHRA and CDR2 is YSYEKL. The CDR3 has 18 amino acids. The J segment lost 1 base and the V segment lost 0 bases, leaving 7 bases of the junction unmatched. CDR3 sequence (DNA): TGCGCCAGCAGCCAAGAACGGGGACAGGGAATTTCTGGAAACACCATATATTTT. The encoded protein is CASSQERGQGISGNTIYF.

V usage is TRBV19 and J usage is TRBJ1-1, with D possibly matching TRBD1 (6 bases). Trimming removed 6 bases from V and 7 bases from J, with 15 bases in between. Germline CDR1 reads LNHDA; CDR2 reads SQIVND (reference sequence). This CDR3 region has 13 residues. The CDR3 DNA reads TGTGCCAGTAGGGGGGGGCGGTACGGTGAAGCTTTCTTT. Translated: CASRGGRYGEAFF.

This chain uses TRBV2 with TRBJ2-3, with D maybe TRBD2 (5 bases). The CDR3 has 14 amino acids. The V gene lost 3 bases and the J gene lost 5 bases, with 12 bases spanning the gap. The germline V gene has CDR1 SNHLY and CDR2 FYNNEI. The CDR3 spells CASSDVRAGDTQYF. In DNA form, the CDR3 reads TGTGCCAGCAGTGATGTGAGGGCGGGAGATACGCAGTATTTT. The whole variable domain, remainder taken from reference TRBV2 and TRBJ2-3, is EPEVTQTPSHQVTQMGQEVILRCVPISNHLYFYWYRQILGQKVEFLVSFYNNEISEKSEIFDDQFSVERPDGSNFTLKIRSTKLEDSAMYFCASSDVRAGDTQYFGPGTRLTVL.

This clone was seen a handful of times. The gene calls are TRBV4-1 and TRBJ1-6; 10 bases line up with TRBD1. There are 15 residues in the CDR3. Trimming removed 2 bases from V and 7 bases from J; junction bases left unmatched: 2. Germline V lookup: CDR1 MGHRA, CDR2 YSYEKL. CDR3 DNA: TGCGCCAGCAGCCAACCGGGACAGGGGAATTCACCCCTCCACTTT. Its protein is CASSQPGQGNSPLHF.

CDR3 DNA sequence: TGTGCCACCAGCTGGACGGTCCAAGAGACCCAGTACTTC. Its protein product is CATSWTVQETQYF. V usage is TRBV15 and J usage is TRBJ2-5; D gene uncertain. This CDR3 is built from 13 residues. The germline V gene encodes CDR1 LNHNV and CDR2 YYDKDF (reference sequence). Deletions cut 5 bases from V and 1 base from J, with 8 bases between.

This sequence joins TRBV6-1 and TRBJ1-5; no clear D gene. Trimming cost V 6 bases and J 6 bases, with 12 bases left between them. This CDR3 is 13 amino acids long. Germline CDR1 reads MNHNS; CDR2 reads SASEGT. In DNA, the CDR3 is TGTGCCAGCAGCCCGGGAGCAGGTCAGCCCCAGCATTTT. Its protein is CASSPGAGQPQHF.

The chain links TRBV5-4 to TRBJ2-1, with TRBD2 identical over 11 bases. The germline CDR1 and CDR2 sequences are SGHNT and YYREEE (reference sequence). J lost 8 bases, V lost 4 bases, and 17 bases had no gene match. The CDR3 contains 18 residues. The CDR3 DNA reads TGTGCCAGCAGCCGTATCCGACTAGCGGGGACCCCTAAGGATGAGCAGTTCTTC. This sequence encodes CASSRIRLAGTPKDEQFF.

V is TRBV18 and J is TRBJ2-1; tentative D call: TRBD1 (5 bases). Trimming pared 3 bases from V and 2 bases from J, leaving 11 bases between. In germline, CDR1 is KGHSH, CDR2 LQKENI. The CDR3 runs to 15 residues. The CDR3 DNA reads TGTGCCAGCTCACCGGACAAGTTCCCCTACAATGAGCAGTTCTTC. Its translation is CASSPDKFPYNEQFF.

The rearrangement links TRBV7-9 to TRBJ2-5, with 8 positions matching TRBD2. The germline V gene encodes CDR1 SEHNR and CDR2 FQNEAQ (reference sequence). Trimming removed 5 bases from V and 8 bases from J; junction bases left unmatched: 4. The CDR3 is 12 residues long. The CDR3 sequence: CASSVGRATQYF. The CDR3 region has the DNA TGTGCCAGCAGCGTCGGGAGGGCCACCCAGTACTTC. Using reference TRBV7-9 and TRBJ2-5 for the parts outside the CDR3, the full variable domain is DTGVSQNPRHKITKRGQNVTFRCDPISEHNRLYWYRQTLGQGPEFLTYFQNEAQLEKSRLLSDRFSAERPKGSFSTLEIQRTEQGDSAMYLCASSVGRATQYFGPGTRLLVL.

This clone appeared a single time. This sequence joins TRBV7-9 and TRBJ2-1; 10 bases align to TRBD2. CDR3 length equals 17 residues. Germline V gives CDR1 SEHNR, CDR2 FQNEAQ (reference sequence). The V and J ends lost 3 bases and 9 bases, in that order; junction bases with no gene match: 14. The CDR3 DNA sequence: TGTGCCAGCAGCTTCCTACGGACTAGCGGCTACTCCGGTGAGCAGTTCTTC. Protein product: CASSFLRTSGYSGEQFF.

This rearrangement joins TRBV7-8 to TRBJ1-5, with unresolved D. Trimming took off 2 bases at V and 3 bases at J, with 11 bases between the two ends. CDR1 SGHVS and CDR2 FQNEAQ come from the germline V gene. The CDR3 sequence is 15 residues long. This chain's CDR3 is CASSLRAGFNQPQHF. The CDR3 DNA sequence: TGTGCCAGCAGCTTAAGAGCAGGATTCAATCAGCCCCAGCATTTT.

J is TRBJ1-1 and V is TRBV27; D might be TRBD1 (5 bases). The CDR3 runs 14 residues. Deletions cut 2 bases from V and 6 bases from J, with 13 bases between. Germline CDR1 reads MNHEY; CDR2 reads SMNVEV (reference sequence). As DNA, the CDR3 is TGTGCCAGCAGTTTAAATAATGTGGGGGCTGAAGCTTTCTTT. Translating it yields CASSLNNVGAEAFF.